This T cell receptor beta chain was found in a study of blood T cell repertoires in COVID-19. Clones were sequenced by immunoSEQ multiplex PCR, and TCRdb holds only the in-frame ones, with some missing. Seen here are about 240,000 clones, about 86% observed once, and the top ten hold about 5.9%. The sample comprised peripheral blood. The origin of this receptor is a man aged 55 to 69 with acute or convalescent COVID-19.

The CDR3 DNA follows: TGTGCCAGCAGTTCGACAGGGTTCTACGAGCAGTACTTC. Protein product: CASSSTGFYEQYF. This rearrangement joins TRBV6-5 to TRBJ2-7; 7 bases match TRBD1. CDR1 is MNHEY, CDR2 SVGAGI, per germline. The CDR3 covers 13 residues. The ends lost 4 bases at V and 3 bases at J; junction bases unmatched: 3.